The next 21 T cell receptor beta chains were all read from a single sample in a study of CD8+ T cells in alopecia areata. Cutaneous lymph node cells were pooled, and they were sorted using CD4, CD8alpha, NKG2D, NKG2ACE and other markers. Once RNA had been extracted, it was reverse transcribed into cDNA to act as the sequencing template. The protocol was immunoSEQ multiplex PCR, while the TCRdb copy is restricted to in-frame clones and leaves out a portion. This sample comprises around 290,000 clones, none seen once only. The sample taken for sequencing was CD4+ T cells sorted from a lymph node. These receptors all stem from a C3H/HeJ mouse with alopecia areata. These mice share the MHC haplotype H2-k.

This clone was found a few times. Genes and germline are mouse. From the germline J gene comes the end of the CDR3, since the read stops 4 residues before it. The chain links TRBV17 to TRBJ2-2, with TRBD1 identical over 8 bases. This CDR3 is built from 16 residues. Germline CDR1 and CDR2: MNHDT and YYDKIL. Trimming cost V 2 bases and J 0 bases; bases outside gene matches: 2. Partial CDR3 DNA: TGTGCTAGCAGTAGACAGACAGGGGCAAACACCGGG. The encoded protein is CASSRQTGANTG. The CDR3 in full is CASSRQTGANTGQLYF. Full variable domain (remainder filled in from reference TRBV17 and TRBJ2-2): DTTVKQNPRYKLARVGKPVNLICSQTMNHDTMYWYQKKPNQAPKLLLFYYDKILNREADTFEKFQSSRPNNSFCSLYIGSAGLEYSAMYLCASSRQTGANTGQLYFGEGSKLTVL.

A few counts support this clone. Any gene name here is a mouse gene name. The sequence runs out 4 residues before the end of the CDR3; the remainder is reconstructed from the germline J gene. V gene TRBV19 combines with J gene TRBJ2-2, with TRBD1 identical over 9 bases. Germline V gene sequence: CDR1 FNHDT, CDR2 SITEND (reference sequence). This CDR3 has 16 residues. V was pared by 1 base and J by 3 bases, with 4 bases of the junction left unmatched. CDR3 residues: CASSIRWTGDTGQLYF. The sequenced CDR3 bases are TGTGCCAGCAGTATACGCTGGACAGGGGACACCGGG.

A note on this clone: Gene names are mouse gene names. The read halts 3 residues ahead of the CDR3 end, with the missing end drawn from the germline J gene. The chain has TRBV19 and TRBJ1-6; TRBD1 might be the D (5 bases). TRBJ1-6 is an ORF, with its function uncertain. Germline V CDR1 and CDR2: FNHDT, SITEND (reference sequence). The CDR3 is 12 amino acids. Trimming left V 5 bases short and J 10 bases short, with 10 bases between. The chain's CDR3 is CASRSGLSPLYF. The CDR3 bases that were read are TGTGCCAGCAGGTCAGGGTTGTCGCCC.

In the case of this clone: The gene names given are mouse names. The read finishes 4 residues shy of the CDR3 end, and the germline J gene is used to complete it. The genes are TRBV29 and TRBJ2-7, with 14 positions matching TRBD2. This CDR3 has 14 residues. Germline V gives CDR1 MSHET, CDR2 SYDVDS. CDR3 sequence reads: CASGDWGGAYEQYF. CDR3 DNA, as far as it was read: TGTGCTAGCGGGGACTGGGGGGGCGCATAT.

Points on this clone: The gene names here belong to mouse. The read ends 4 residues before the CDR3 terminus; that terminus is restored from the germline J gene. This chain uses TRBV19 with TRBJ2-1, with 8 bases that match TRBD1. Germline loops: CDR1 FNHDT, CDR2 SITEND (reference sequence). The V gene end was trimmed by 2 bases and the J gene end by 5 bases; junction bases not matched to a gene: 3. The CDR3 has 14 residues. The CDR3 protein is CASSIRGRDAEQFF. Incomplete CDR3 DNA: TGTGCCAGCAGTATCAGGGGGCGAGATGCT.

This clone showed up just a few times. Here the gene names and germline are mouse. The missing CDR3 end, 4 residues past where the read stops, is filled in from the germline J gene. This rearrangement joins TRBV19 to TRBJ2-5, with 7 bases that match TRBD1. The CDR3 is 13 amino acids. Germline values: CDR1 FNHDT, CDR2 SITEND (reference sequence). CDR3 DNA (partial): TGTGCCAGCAGTATACAGGGGGAAGAC. This codes for CASSIQGED. The entire CDR3 protein is CASSIQGEDTQYF. Complete variable domain (other parts from reference TRBV19 and TRBJ2-5): GGIITQTPKFLIGQEGQKLTLKCQQNFNHDTMYWYRQDSGKGLRLIYYSITENDLQKGDLSEGYDASREKKSSFSLTVTSAQKNEMAVFLCASSIQGEDTQYFGPGTRLLVL.

A few counts support this clone. Genes and germline are mouse. From the germline J gene comes the end of the CDR3, since the read stops 4 residues before it. Other DNA sequences in this sample translate to the same CDR3. This chain links TRBV1 with TRBJ2-5; 8 bases are shared with TRBD1. The CDR3 consists of 14 residues. Germline V CDR1 and CDR2: NSQYPW, LRSPGD (reference sequence). The CDR3: CTCSADRVRDTQYF. CDR3 DNA, as far as it was read: TGCACCTGCAGTGCGGACAGGGTCCGGGAC. Full variable domain (outside the CDR3, taken from reference TRBV1 and TRBJ2-5): VTLLEQNPRWRLVPRGQAVNLRCILKNSQYPWMSWYQQDLQKQLQWLFTLRSPGDKEVKSLPGADYLATRVTDTELRLQVANMSQGRTLYCTCSADRVRDTQYFGPGTRLLVL.

A remark on this clone: Any gene name here is a mouse gene name. The CDR3 end is not reached by the read, which stops 3 residues before it; the germline J gene fills it in. The rearrangement links TRBV19 to TRBJ1-6; D gene unclear. TRBJ1-6 is an ORF for which the function is uncertain. The CDR3 covers 15 residues. V lost 3 bases and J 3 bases, leaving 10 bases between the germline ends. From germline, CDR1 is FNHDT and CDR2 SITEND (reference sequence). The CDR3 spells CASSKQIVYNSPLYF. Partial CDR3 DNA: TGTGCCAGCAGTAAACAGATCGTCTATAATTCGCCC.

In its sample, this clone was seen a few times. Gene names refer to mouse genes. Read data end 4 residues before the CDR3 end; the end is taken from the germline J gene. The V and J genes are TRBV13-2 and TRBJ2-7, with 9 nucleotides matching TRBD2. Germline CDR1 is NNHNN and CDR2 is SYGAGS (reference sequence). Trimming removed 0 bases from V and 0 bases from J; junction bases left unmatched: 4. This CDR3 region has 16 residues. Here the CDR3 reads CASGDEWGGASYEQYF. CDR3 bases read: TGTGCCAGCGGTGATGAATGGGGGGGCGCCTCCTAT.

In its sample, this clone was seen a few times. Germline and genes here are mouse. The CDR3 goes on 4 residues after the read ends, and that part is filled in from the germline J gene. The J gene is TRBJ2-5, the V gene TRBV13-2; D not certain. Germline CDR1 and CDR2: NNHNN and SYGAGS (reference sequence). V was trimmed by 0 bases and J by 0 bases, leaving 5 bases between them. This CDR3 region has 14 residues. Incomplete CDR3 DNA: TGTGCCAGCGGTGATGGCAGGAACCAAGAC. Translation gives CASGDGRNQD. The complete CDR3 reads CASGDGRNQDTQYF.

For this clone: Mouse names are used for the genes. The CDR3 sequence is CASTAGANTEVFF. CDR3 DNA, as far as it was read: TGTGCCAGCACAGCAGGGGCAAACACA. The chain joins TRBV13-3 to TRBJ1-1, with a possible D match to TRBD1 (6 bases). The read terminates 4 residues before the CDR3 end, so the remaining end is supplied by the germline J gene. The CDR3 sequence is 13 residues long. Trimming stripped 6 bases from V and 0 bases from J, with 9 bases between. Looked up from germline, CDR1 is NNHDY and CDR2 is SYVADS.

This clone was seen only a few times. The germline and genes are mouse ones. The CDR3 goes on 4 residues after the read ends, and that part is filled in from the germline J gene. The chain links TRBV19 to TRBJ2-7; weak D call: TRBD2 (5 bases). Trimming cost V 6 bases and J 3 bases, with 10 bases left between them. Germline-derived CDR1 and CDR2 are FNHDT and SITEND (reference sequence). This CDR3 is built from 12 residues. The CDR3 sequence: CASTPDYYEQYF. The DNA read from the CDR3 is TGTGCCAGCACCCCGGACTACTAT.

This clone was seen more than once but under ten times. Gene names and germline refer to mouse. The CDR3 extends 4 residues past the end of the read, so its final part is completed from the germline J gene. The chain recombines TRBV19 with TRBJ2-7, with TRBD2 matching over 9 bases. V was clipped by 2 bases and J by 3 bases; unmatched bases: 3. This CDR3 contains 14 residues. Germline CDR1 FNHDT, CDR2 SITEND (reference sequence). CDR3 loop: CASSMGTGSYEQYF. The part of the CDR3 DNA that was read is TGTGCCAGCAGTATGGGGACTGGGAGCTAT.

This clone was detected only a few times. Germline and genes here are mouse. The read gets to within 4 residues of the CDR3 end, and the germline J gene fills in the rest. The chain links TRBV13-2 to TRBJ2-7, with a tentative D call TRBD1 (6 bases). CDR1 and CDR2 from the germline V gene are NNHNN and SYGAGS (reference sequence). The CDR3 spans 13 residues. V shed 6 bases and J shed 3 bases, with 13 bases lying between them. The CDR3 DNA, read in part, is TGTGCCAGCGCCCCCCGGGACAACTAT. Protein product: CASAPRDNY. The complete CDR3 protein is CASAPRDNYEQYF.

Concerning this clone itself: Gene names are mouse gene names. The DNA ends 4 residues before the CDR3 does, and the rest of the CDR3 is filled in from the germline J gene. Other nucleotide sequences from this sample produce the same CDR3. The chain is built from TRBV19 and TRBJ2-5; D is possibly TRBD1 (5 bases). The CDR3 loop spans 12 amino acids. Germline V gives CDR1 FNHDT, CDR2 SITEND (reference sequence). Partial CDR3 DNA: TGTGCCAGCAGTATCAGGGAAGAC. Translated, it gives CASSIRED. The CDR3 reads in full as CASSIREDTQYF. The full variable domain, completed using reference TRBV19 and TRBJ2-5, is GGIITQTPKFLIGQEGQKLTLKCQQNFNHDTMYWYRQDSGKGLRLIYYSITENDLQKGDLSEGYDASREKKSSFSLTVTSAQKNEMAVFLCASSIREDTQYFGPGTRLLVL.

Comments on this clone: Mouse names are used for the genes. The read finishes 4 residues shy of the CDR3 end, and the germline J gene is used to complete it. At the DNA level, this CDR3 is encoded by other sequences in the same sample as well. This rearrangement joins TRBV13-1 to TRBJ2-1; 11 bases fit TRBD1. V was clipped by 3 bases and J by 4 bases; unmatched bases: 3. The germline gives CDR1 NSHNY, CDR2 SYGAGN. CDR3 length: 15 residues. The covered CDR3 bases are TGTGCCAGCAGTGGGGGACAGGGGGGGTATGCT. Translated: CASSGGQGGYA. Given in full, the CDR3 is CASSGGQGGYAEQFF.

With regard to this clone: These gene names are mouse names. CDR3 loop: CASSIAMGLGGGYAEQFF. Partial CDR3 DNA: TGTGCCAGCAGTATAGCTATGGGACTGGGGGGTGGGTATGCT. The chain uses TRBV19 and TRBJ2-1, with 12 bases matching TRBD2. The CDR3 extends 4 residues past the end of the read, so its final part is completed from the germline J gene. Trimming cost V 0 bases and J 4 bases; bases outside gene matches: 8. Germline CDR1 FNHDT, CDR2 SITEND (reference sequence). This CDR3 comprises 18 residues.

In regard to this clone: The gene names here belong to mouse. The CDR3 goes on 4 residues after the read ends, and that part is filled in from the germline J gene. This sequence joins TRBV13-1 and TRBJ2-5, with TRBD1 matching 10 bases. The CDR3 runs to 16 residues. V was clipped by 1 base and J by 1 base; unmatched bases: 3. Germline V CDR1 and CDR2: NSHNY, SYGAGN. Incomplete CDR3 DNA: TGTGCCAGCAGTGATCGACAGGGGGCGGACCAAGAC. Residues: CASSDRQGADQD. The full CDR3 is CASSDRQGADQDTQYF.

On this clone itself: The listed genes are named as in mouse. The CDR3 protein is CASSDPGQGARGTGQLYF. The part of the CDR3 DNA that was read is TGTGCCAGCAGTGATCCGGGACAGGGGGCGCGGGGCACCGGG. The chain couples TRBV13-3 to TRBJ2-2; the match to TRBD1 covers 12 bases. The read is 4 residues too short to cover the CDR3 end, so that end is filled in from the germline J gene. The trim removed 1 base at V and 4 bases at J, leaving 8 bases unmatched. The CDR3 runs to 18 residues. Germline loops: CDR1 NNHDY, CDR2 SYVADS.

Concerning this clone: Gene names and germline refer to mouse. CDR3 sequence: CTCSATGTGDNSPLYF. The sequenced part of the CDR3 DNA is TGCACCTGCAGTGCAACCGGGACAGGGGATAATTCGCCC. J is TRBJ1-6 and V is TRBV1; 10 bases fit TRBD1. Coverage ceases 3 residues before the CDR3 finishes, and the germline J gene fills in the end. TRBJ1-6 counts as an open reading frame of uncertain function. The germline V gene encodes CDR1 NSQYPW and CDR2 LRSPGD (reference sequence). The CDR3 has 16 residues. V lost 2 bases, J lost 5 bases, and 3 bases stayed unmatched.

This clone appeared a few times. Gene names are mouse gene names. The observed sequence ends 4 residues before the CDR3 terminus, with the missing tail filled in from the germline J gene. J is TRBJ2-1 and V is TRBV1, with 9 bases fitting TRBD2. The CDR3 spans 15 residues. Germline loops: CDR1 NSQYPW, CDR2 LRSPGD (reference sequence). V shed 4 bases and J 0 bases; nucleotides not matched to a gene: 1. CDR3 bases read: TGCACCTGCAGTGGACTGGGGGTTAACTATGCT. It translates to CTCSGLGVNYA. The whole CDR3 reads CTCSGLGVNYAEQFF.